This T cell receptor beta chain derives from a study of blood T cell repertoires in COVID-19. Libraries were prepared by immunoSEQ multiplex PCR; TCRdb keeps only in-frame clonotypes and omits some of them. This sample carries around 160,000 clones, 81% of them seen once, and the ten largest clones take around 10%. V gave up 9 bases and J gave up 3 bases, with 21 bases separating them. The CDR3 runs 15 residues. From germline, CDR1 is SGHRS and CDR2 YFSETQ. The sequencing sample was made of peripheral blood. This TCR came from a man aged 60 to 69 with active or convalescent COVID-19. The chain links TRBV5-1 to TRBJ1-2; weak D call: TRBD1 (5 bases). The CDR3 sequence: CATKKTGGTDYGYTF. CDR3 bases: TGCGCCACCAAAAAAACCGGGGGTACGGACTATGGCTACACCTTC.